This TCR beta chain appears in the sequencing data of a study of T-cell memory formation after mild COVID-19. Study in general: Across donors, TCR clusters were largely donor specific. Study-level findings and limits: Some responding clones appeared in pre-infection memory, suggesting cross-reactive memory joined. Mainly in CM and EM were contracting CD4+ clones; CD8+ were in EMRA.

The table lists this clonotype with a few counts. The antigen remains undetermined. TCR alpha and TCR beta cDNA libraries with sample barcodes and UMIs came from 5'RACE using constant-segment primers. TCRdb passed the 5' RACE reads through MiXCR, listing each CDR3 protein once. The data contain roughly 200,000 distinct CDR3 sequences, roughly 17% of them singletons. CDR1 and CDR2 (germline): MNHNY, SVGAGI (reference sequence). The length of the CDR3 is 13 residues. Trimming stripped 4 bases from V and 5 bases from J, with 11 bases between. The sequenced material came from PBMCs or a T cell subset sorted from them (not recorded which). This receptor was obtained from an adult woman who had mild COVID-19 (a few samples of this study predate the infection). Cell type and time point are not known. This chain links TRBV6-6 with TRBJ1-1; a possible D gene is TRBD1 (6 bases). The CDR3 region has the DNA TGTGCCAGCAGTTGGAGGGGGGGGACTGAAGCTTTCTTT. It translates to CASSWRGGTEAFF.